This T cell receptor beta chain was obtained from a study of shared clonotypes between healthy human individuals. Repertoires were generated with immunoSEQ multiplex PCR, while TCRdb's copy carries only in-frame clones and drops some. The sample shows just over 2,000,000 clones, roughly 96% of them seen only once. J lost 4 bases, V lost 6 bases, and 9 bases had no gene match. Germline-derived CDR1 and CDR2 are MNHNY and SVGAGI (reference sequence). CDR3 length equals 14 residues. Source material: naive CD4+ T cells sorted from blood. The subset is: CD45RA+ positively selected. This sequence was found in a man between 18 and 29 years old in good health. J is TRBJ2-7 and V is TRBV6-6; 7 nucleotides match TRBD2. The chain's CDR3 is CASRPYGRSYEQYF. CDR3 nucleotide sequence: TGTGCCAGCAGGCCTTACGGGAGGAGTTACGAGCAGTACTTC.